Given below is one TCR beta chain in context. This sample was included in a study of OX40 agonist ivuxolimab in advanced cancers. Per the germline V gene, CDR1 is SEHNR and CDR2 is FQNEAQ (reference sequence). This CDR3 comprises 17 residues. Losses at the gene ends were 0 bases for V and 8 bases for J; bases not matched to a gene: 11. Data came from immunoSEQ multiplex PCR; TCRdb stores just in-frame clones and leaves some out. The table records fewer than 75,000 clones, 80% to 90% of them present only once. The TCR originated in an adult with an advanced solid tumor such as melanoma, head and neck, liver or kidney cancer. The chain uses TRBV7-9 and TRBJ1-4; 8 nucleotides align to TRBD1. This sample comprised CD4+ or CD8+ T cells sorted from blood, obtained in a trial of the OX40 agonist ivuxolimab. CDR3 sequence (DNA): TGTGCCAGCAGCTTAGCGCAAGGGACAGGCTCTGGGGAAAAACTGTTTTTT. The encoded protein is CASSLAQGTGSGEKLFF.